The rows below give T cell receptor beta chains drawn from one sample of a study of blood T cell repertoires in COVID-19. Libraries were prepared by immunoSEQ multiplex PCR; TCRdb keeps only in-frame clonotypes and omits some of them. Of approximately 300,000 clones listed, 90% were seen once; the top ten hold under 1.1%. Input material: peripheral blood. All receptors derive from a woman in her 40s with COVID-19, enrolled during active disease. The CDR3 runs from the conserved cysteine through the conserved F or W. The D gene is left open where the match is weak. Part of the rows lack a size; the others show once, few, many or a class for expanded clones.

v_call	d_call	j_call	clone_size	cdr3_nt	cdr3_aa
TRBV5-1	-	TRBJ1-5	-	TGCGCCAGCAGCTTGGCAGGGAATCAGCCCCAGCATTTT	CASSLAGNQPQHF
TRBV3-1/TRBV3-2	-	TRBJ1-6	-	TGTGCCAGCAGCCCCGTGGGGGCTGGGAATTCACCCCTCCACTTT	CASSPVGAGNSPLHF
TRBV18	-	TRBJ2-7	-	TGTGCCAGCTCACCCCGGAGCTACGAGCAGTACTTC	CASSPRSYEQYF
TRBV11-2	TRBD1	TRBJ1-5	-	TGTGCCAGCAGTTACACGGACAGGGACCAGCCCCAGCATTTT	CASSYTDRDQPQHF
TRBV19	-	TRBJ2-7	-	TGTGCCAGTAGTATACGAGGCAGCACCTACGAGCAGTACTTC	CASSIRGSTYEQYF
TRBV15	-	TRBJ2-2	-	TGTGCCACCAGCAGAGGCCCCTCGGGTGGGGAGCTGTTTTTT	CATSRGPSGGELFF
TRBV25-1	-	TRBJ2-2	-	TGTGCCAGCAGTGAATTAGGGGGAACCGGGGAGCTGTTTTTT	CASSELGGTGELFF
TRBV7-2	TRBD1	TRBJ1-4	-	TGTGCCAGCAGCTTAGAGGGAGCTACAGGGGCTGAAAAACTGTTTTTT	CASSLEGATGAEKLFF
TRBV11-3	-	TRBJ2-1	-	TGTGCCAGCAGCGCCCGGGGGGGACAGTACAATGAGCAGTTCTTC	CASSARGGQYNEQFF
TRBV7-2	TRBD1	TRBJ2-7	-	TGTGCCAGCAGCTCCGGGACAGGCCCCTACGAGCAGTACTTC	CASSSGTGPYEQYF
TRBV6-4	-	TRBJ1-2	-	TGTGCCAGCAGTGACTTCAGGGGAGGGGGATTGCGAGGCTACACCTTC	CASSDFRGGGLRGYTF
TRBV9	TRBD2	TRBJ2-2	-	TGTGCCAGCAGCGCTAGACTAGCAGAGAACACCGGGGAGCTGTTTTTT	CASSARLAENTGELFF
TRBV7-9	-	TRBJ2-7	-	TGTGCCAGCAGCTCTACGGACGAGCAGTACTTC	CASSSTDEQYF
TRBV6-5	-	TRBJ2-5	-	TGTGCCAGCAGTTACGGCGTAGGGGTGGGAGGAGAGACCCAGTACTTC	CASSYGVGVGGETQYF
TRBV7-2	-	TRBJ2-2	-	TGTGCCAGCAGCCTATATAGCGGCCTGGGGGCCGGGGAGCTGTTTTTT	CASSLYSGLGAGELFF
TRBV19	-	TRBJ1-1	-	TGTGCCAGTAGTCCTGGACTGTCCAACACTGAAGCTTTCTTT	CASSPGLSNTEAFF
TRBV5-1	-	TRBJ1-2	-	TGCGCCAGCAGCTTGTTCTCCCGGGGGACCAGCTATGGCTACACCTTC	CASSLFSRGTSYGYTF
TRBV4-3	-	TRBJ1-2	-	TGCGCCAGCAGCCAAGATCCAAGAGGTAACTATGGCTACACCTTC	CASSQDPRGNYGYTF
TRBV27	-	TRBJ1-1	-	TGTGCCAGCAGTTTGCGGCCCCGAGACAGGAACACTGAAGCTTTCTTT	CASSLRPRDRNTEAFF
TRBV7-9	TRBD1	TRBJ2-2	once	TGTGCCAGCAGCTCACGGACAGGGGGGGAGCTGTTTTTT	CASSSRTGGELFF
TRBV20-1	-	TRBJ1-5	-	TGCAGTGCTAGTCAAAGCAATCAGCCCCAGCATTTT	CSASQSNQPQHF
TRBV27	-	TRBJ2-3	once	TGTGCCAGCAGTTTTTTGGCGGGCAGCACAGATACGCAGTATTTT	CASSFLAGSTDTQYF
TRBV5-5	-	TRBJ2-5	-	TGTGCCAGCAGCTCCCGGGACATCTTAGGGGAGACCCAGTACTTC	CASSSRDILGETQYF
TRBV20-1	TRBD2	TRBJ2-1	-	TGCAGTGCTAGTACTAGCGACTTTTACAATGAGCAGTTCTTC	CSASTSDFYNEQFF
TRBV5-1	TRBD1	TRBJ1-1	-	TGCGCCAGCAGCTTGGGACAGGGGAGGGCTGAAGCTTTCTTT	CASSLGQGRAEAFF
TRBV16	TRBD1	TRBJ1-2	-	TGTGCCAGCACACCACAGGGGGCATATTTTAATGGCTACACCTTC	CASTPQGAYFNGYTF
TRBV4-3	TRBD1	TRBJ1-2	-	TGCGCCAGCAGATTTTCACCGGGACAGCGCTATGGCTACACCTTC	CASRFSPGQRYGYTF
TRBV9	-	TRBJ1-5	few	TGTGCCAGCAGCGTAGGGATGGGCGATCAGCCCCAGCATTTT	CASSVGMGDQPQHF
TRBV2	-	TRBJ1-1	-	TGTGCCAGCAGGTCCACAACGGCGGTGAACACTGAAGCTTTCTTT	CASRSTTAVNTEAFF
TRBV19	TRBD1	TRBJ2-5	-	TGTGCCAGTAGTATTCCGGGACAGGGGGTCGAGACCCAGTACTTC	CASSIPGQGVETQYF
TRBV5-8	-	TRBJ1-5	-	TGTGCCAGCAGCTTGATCCAGGGTCGCAATCAGCCCCAGCATTTT	CASSLIQGRNQPQHF
TRBV19	TRBD1	TRBJ1-2	-	TGTGCCAGCCGGACAGGGGGAATTTTTGGCTACACCTTC	CASRTGGIFGYTF
TRBV6-5	-	TRBJ2-7	-	TGTGCCAGCCAAGAAGTCTTAGCCCCCATCCCGACGCAGTACTTC	CASQEVLAPIPTQYF
TRBV2	TRBD1	TRBJ1-5	-	TGTGCCAGCACCACCCAGACAGGGGGGGTTCAGCCCCAGCATTTT	CASTTQTGGVQPQHF
TRBV6-1	-	TRBJ1-1	-	TGTGCCAGCATCATCACCGGGGCTGAAGCTTTCTTT	CASIITGAEAFF
TRBV5-1	-	TRBJ2-1	-	TGCGCCAGCAGCTTGGCGGGGGACTCCTACAATGAGCAGTTCTTC	CASSLAGDSYNEQFF
TRBV5-1	TRBD2	TRBJ2-7	-	TGCGCCAGCAGCTTCGGGACTAGCGGGAGGGTATCTGTTTACGAGCAGTACTTC	CASSFGTSGRVSVYEQYF
TRBV4-3	-	TRBJ2-7	-	TGCGCCAGCAGCCTACAGCTAAACTACGAGCAGTACTTC	CASSLQLNYEQYF
TRBV29-1	-	TRBJ1-2	-	TGCAGCGCAAACGGTGTCCTCCCCTTCTATGGCTACACCTTC	CSANGVLPFYGYTF
TRBV10-3	TRBD1	TRBJ2-7	-	TGTGCCATCAGTGAGTCAGGGACAGGGGCCTACTACGAGCAGTACTTC	CAISESGTGAYYEQYF
TRBV27	-	TRBJ1-5	-	TGTGCCAGCAGTCCGAGTTTTAGCAATCAGCCCCAGCATTTT	CASSPSFSNQPQHF
TRBV7-2	TRBD2	TRBJ2-5	-	TGTGCCAGCAGCCCCGGACTAGCGAAGACCCAGTACTTC	CASSPGLAKTQYF
TRBV29-1	-	TRBJ2-5	-	TGCAGCGTCGGGACATTACAAGAGACCCAGTACTTC	CSVGTLQETQYF
TRBV7-8	TRBD1	TRBJ1-5	-	TGTGCCAGCAGCTTAGAGGGACAGGTATATAGCAATCAGCCCCAGCATTTT	CASSLEGQVYSNQPQHF
TRBV6-5	-	TRBJ2-7	-	TGTGCCAGCAGTCAGGGGAATCTCTACGAGCAGTACTTC	CASSQGNLYEQYF
TRBV23-1	-	TRBJ1-5	-	TGCGCCAGCAGTCAATCCTACTATAGCAATCAGCCCCAGCATTTT	CASSQSYYSNQPQHF
TRBV11-1	-	TRBJ2-5	once	TGTGCCAGCAGCGGTAGGGGCGCGGGGGCCCAAAAGACCCAGTACTTC	CASSGRGAGAQKTQYF
TRBV28	TRBD1	TRBJ1-1	-	TGTGCCAGCAGTTTATGGGAGGGGGCGTCGGAGGCTGAAGCTTTCTTT	CASSLWEGASEAEAFF